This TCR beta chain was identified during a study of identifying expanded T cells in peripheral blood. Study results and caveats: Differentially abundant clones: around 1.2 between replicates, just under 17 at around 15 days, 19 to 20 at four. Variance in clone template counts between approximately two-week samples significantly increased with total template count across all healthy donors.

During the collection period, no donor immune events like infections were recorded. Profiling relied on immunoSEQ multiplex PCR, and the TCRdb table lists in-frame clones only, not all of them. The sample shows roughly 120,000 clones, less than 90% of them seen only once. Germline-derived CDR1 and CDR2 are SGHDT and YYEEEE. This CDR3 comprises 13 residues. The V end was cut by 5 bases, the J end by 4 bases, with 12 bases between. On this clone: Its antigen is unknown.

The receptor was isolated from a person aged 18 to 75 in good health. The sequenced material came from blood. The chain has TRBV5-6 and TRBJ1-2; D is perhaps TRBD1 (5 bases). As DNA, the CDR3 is TGTGCCAGCAGTCTGCCAGGGATCTATGGCTACACCTTC. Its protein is CASSLPGIYGYTF.